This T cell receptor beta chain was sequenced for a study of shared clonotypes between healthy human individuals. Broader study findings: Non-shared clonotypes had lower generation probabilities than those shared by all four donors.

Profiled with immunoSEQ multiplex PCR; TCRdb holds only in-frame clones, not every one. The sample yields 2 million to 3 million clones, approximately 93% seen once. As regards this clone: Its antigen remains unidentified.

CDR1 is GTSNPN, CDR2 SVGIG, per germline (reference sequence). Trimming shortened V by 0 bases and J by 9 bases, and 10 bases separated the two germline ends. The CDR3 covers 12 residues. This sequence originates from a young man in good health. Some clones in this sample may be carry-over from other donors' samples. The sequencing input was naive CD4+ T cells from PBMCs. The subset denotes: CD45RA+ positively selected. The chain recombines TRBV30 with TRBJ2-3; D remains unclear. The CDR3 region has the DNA TGTGCCTGGAGTGTACAAGATCCCACGCAGTATTTT. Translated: CAWSVQDPTQYF.